Shown below are 14 T cell receptor beta chains from a single sample sequenced in a study of OX40 agonist ivuxolimab in advanced cancers. Repertoires were generated with immunoSEQ multiplex PCR, while TCRdb's copy carries only in-frame clones and drops some. The table has 80,000 or so clones, 89% seen once; the top ten hold roughly 0.17%. The starting material was CD4+ or CD8+ T cells sorted from blood, obtained in a trial of the OX40 agonist ivuxolimab. These TCRs come from an adult with an advanced solid tumor such as melanoma, head and neck, liver or kidney cancer.

The J gene is TRBJ2-5, the V gene TRBV6-4; D is unclear. V was trimmed by 6 bases and J by 5 bases, leaving 7 bases between them. CDR1 and CDR2 from the germline V gene are MRHNA and SNTAGT. This CDR3 has 11 residues. The CDR3 DNA follows: TGTGCCAGCAGGATGTTGGAGACCCAGTACTTC. Translated, it gives CASRMLETQYF.

The V and J genes are TRBV30 and TRBJ1-6, with a weak D call TRBD1 (6 bases). The CDR3 sequence is 17 residues long. The V gene's germline CDR1 is GTSNPN and CDR2 SVGIG (reference sequence). Trimming cost V 0 bases and J 0 bases, with 12 bases left between them. The CDR3 bases are TGTGCCTGGAGTGTACAGGGCAGAATCTCCTATAATTCACCCCTCCACTTT. Protein product: CAWSVQGRISYNSPLHF.

The V gene is TRBV30, the J gene TRBJ1-1; possible D gene TRBD1, 5 bases. Germline CDR1 and CDR2: GTSNPN and SVGIG (reference sequence). Trimming cost V 3 bases and J 4 bases, with 15 bases left between them. CDR3 length: 14 amino acids. The CDR3, as DNA: TGTGCCTGGAGCGGGGCGGGGAGGGGCACTGAAGCTTTCTTT. Amino acids: CAWSGAGRGTEAFF.

J is TRBJ1-1 and V is TRBV6-5; 11 nucleotides line up with TRBD1. This CDR3 contains 14 residues. CDR1 and CDR2 from the germline V gene are MNHEY and SVGAGI. The junction had 7 bases not matched to a gene; V was cut back by 5 bases and J by 8 bases. CDR3 bases: TGTGCCAGCAGTAGTAGGACAGGGGGCTCGGAAGCTTTCTTT. Protein sequence: CASSSRTGGSEAFF.

This chain uses TRBV25-1 with TRBJ1-1; D call uncertain. V lost 3 bases and J lost 2, with 13 bases in between. The V gene's germline CDR1 is MGHDK and CDR2 SYGVNS. The CDR3 runs 15 residues. CDR3 coding DNA: TGTGCCAGCAGTGATTTTGCCAGAGCCAACACTGAAGCTTTCTTT. Protein sequence: CASSDFARANTEAFF. The whole variable domain, filled in from reference TRBV25-1 and TRBJ1-1, reads EADIYQTPRYLVIGTGKKITLECSQTMGHDKMYWYQQDPGMELHLIHYSYGVNSTEKGDLSSESTVSRIRTEHFPLTLESARPSHTSQYLCASSDFARANTEAFFGQGTRLTVV.

The J gene is TRBJ2-3, the V gene TRBV5-6; maybe TRBD2 (5 bases). Per germline, CDR1 SGHDT and CDR2 YYEEEE. V lost 2 bases and J lost 0, with 13 bases in between. CDR3 length equals 16 residues. CDR3 sequence: CASSLGPGSSTDTQYF. The CDR3 nucleotides read TGTGCCAGCAGCTTAGGCCCGGGGTCTAGCACAGATACGCAGTATTTT. The variable domain in full, completed from reference TRBV5-6 and TRBJ2-3, reads DAGVTQSPTHLIKTRGQQVTLRCSPKSGHDTVSWYQQALGQGPQFIFQYYEEEERQRGNFPDRFSGHQFPNYSSELNVNALLLGDSALYLCASSLGPGSSTDTQYFGPGTRLTVL.

On this clone itself: This specimen includes other DNA sequences encoding the same CDR3. The V call is TRBV5-1, the J call TRBJ2-2; no definite D call. CDR3 length equals 14 residues. V was pared by 1 base and J by 1 base, with 5 bases between. Germline loops: CDR1 SGHRS, CDR2 YFSETQ. DNA for the CDR3: TGCGCCAGCAGCTTGTCGGGGAACACCGGGGAGCTGTTTTTT. This sequence encodes CASSLSGNTGELFF.

V is TRBV28 and J is TRBJ1-1; a possible D gene is TRBD1 (5 bases). V shed 6 bases and J shed 4 bases, with 12 bases lying between them. The CDR3 runs 13 residues. Germline V gene lookup returns CDR1 MDHEN and CDR2 SYDVKM. The CDR3 sequence is CASSRPGPTEAFF. For the CDR3, the DNA is TGTGCCAGCAGCCGCCCGGGGCCCACTGAAGCTTTCTTT.

The chain combines TRBV6-5 with TRBJ1-5; TRBD1 might be the D (6 bases). The V gene lost 2 bases and the J gene lost 3 bases, with 8 bases spanning the gap. Germline V gives CDR1 MNHEY, CDR2 SVGAGI. The CDR3 sequence is 14 residues long. CDR3 nucleotides: TGTGCCAGCAGTTACCGACAGGTCAATCAGCCCCAGCATTTT. It yields the protein CASSYRQVNQPQHF.

The CDR3 loop is CASRGTGYTGELFF. CDR3 nucleotide sequence: TGTGCCAGCAGGGGGACAGGGTACACCGGGGAGCTGTTTTTT. This rearrangement joins TRBV25-1 to TRBJ2-2; TRBD1 aligns across 9 bases. The germline gives CDR1 MGHDK, CDR2 SYGVNS. J gave up 3 bases and V 6 bases, and 2 bases lay outside the gene matches. CDR3 length: 14 residues.

The chain is built from TRBV27 and TRBJ2-4, with D unresolved. V lost 1 base, J lost 8 bases, and 21 bases lay in between. Germline V gene lookup returns CDR1 MNHEY and CDR2 SMNVEV (reference sequence). The CDR3 is 17 amino acids. The CDR3 loop is CASSLFPRSDKLHIQYF. CDR3 in DNA: TGTGCCAGCAGTTTATTCCCACGGTCCGACAAGCTCCACATTCAGTACTTC.

CDR3 sequence reads: CASSLSGGAYNEQFF. DNA for the CDR3: TGTGCCAGCAGCCTTAGCGGGGGGGCCTACAATGAGCAGTTCTTC. The rearrangement joins TRBV9 to TRBJ2-1, with TRBD2 identical over 11 bases. This CDR3 is built from 15 residues. The germline V gene has CDR1 SGDLS and CDR2 YYNGEE. J lost 2 bases, V lost 4 bases, and 2 bases had no gene match. Full variable domain (outside the CDR3, taken from reference TRBV9 and TRBJ2-1): DSGVTQTPKHLITATGQRVTLRCSPRSGDLSVYWYQQSLDQGLQFLIQYYNGEERAKGNILERFSAQQFPDLHSELNLSSLELGDSALYFCASSLSGGAYNEQFFGPGTRLTVL.

This chain connects TRBV2 to TRBJ1-5; 7 bases are a match to TRBD1. This CDR3 is 14 amino acids long. Germline lookup yields CDR1 SNHLY and CDR2 FYNNEI. V gave up 7 bases and J gave up 4 bases; unmatched junction bases: 7. This chain's CDR3 is CASTGDSINQPQHF. The CDR3 coding sequence is TGTGCCAGCACTGGGGACAGCATAAATCAGCCCCAGCATTTT.

This chain joins TRBV6-6 and TRBJ2-5, with D possibly being TRBD1 (6 bases). CDR1 is MNHNY, CDR2 SVGAGI, per germline (reference sequence). The V gene lost 8 bases and the J gene lost 2 bases, with 18 bases spanning the gap. There are 15 residues in the CDR3. CDR3 in amino acids: CASRIHRDGQETQYF. CDR3 DNA sequence: TGTGCCAGCCGGATACACAGGGATGGACAAGAGACCCAGTACTTC.